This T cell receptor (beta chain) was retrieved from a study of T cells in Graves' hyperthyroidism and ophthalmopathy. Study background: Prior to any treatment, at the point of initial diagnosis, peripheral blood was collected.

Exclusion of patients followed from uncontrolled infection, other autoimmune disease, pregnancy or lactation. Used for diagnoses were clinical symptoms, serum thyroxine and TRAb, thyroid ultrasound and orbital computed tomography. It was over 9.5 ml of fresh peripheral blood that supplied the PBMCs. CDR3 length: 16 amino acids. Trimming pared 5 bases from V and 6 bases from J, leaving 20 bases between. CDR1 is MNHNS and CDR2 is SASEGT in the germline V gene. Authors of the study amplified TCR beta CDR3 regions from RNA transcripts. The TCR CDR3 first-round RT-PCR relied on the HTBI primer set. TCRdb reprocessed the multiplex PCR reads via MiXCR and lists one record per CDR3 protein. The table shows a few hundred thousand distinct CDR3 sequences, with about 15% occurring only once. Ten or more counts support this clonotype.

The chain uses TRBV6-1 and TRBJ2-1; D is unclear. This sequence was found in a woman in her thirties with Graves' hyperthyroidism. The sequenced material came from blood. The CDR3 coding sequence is TGTGCCAGCAGTTACAGCCTTAGCTCAACCGGCAATGAGCAGTTCTTC. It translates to CASSYSLSSTGNEQFF.